This T cell receptor (beta chain) emerged from a study of cytotoxic CD8 clonotypes in ibrutinib-treated CLL. In the study overall: Of the patients, over ten were relapsed/refractory, roughly 16 treatment-naive and 17 to 18 IGHV unmutated.

Worth noting for this clone: Its antigen remains unknown.

Germline trimming cut 9 bases from V and 4 bases from J; bases unmatched to any gene: 8. Germline CDR1 MNHNY, CDR2 SVGAGI (reference sequence). The CDR3 length is 14 residues. Target depth was 1 in 200,000 to 1 in 1 million T cells, about 10x per clonotype. Generated by immunoSEQ multiplex PCR, the TCRdb table keeps only in-frame clones and is missing some. The table has nearly 85,000 clones, roughly 77% seen once; the top ten hold nearly 5%. Study-wide points: Before falling back toward baseline at progression, clonality had risen at the time of ibrutinib response. Researchers report that baseline clonality outpaced age-matched healthy donors and tracked circulating CD8+ T-cell counts.

This TCR was recovered from a human donor with chronic lymphocytic leukemia. Sample: PBMCs, taken after 12 months of ibrutinib treatment. The chain uses TRBV6-6 and TRBJ2-3; 9 bases agree with TRBD2. The CDR3 here is CASTLAGPPDTQYF. In nucleotides, the CDR3 is TGTGCCAGTACCCTAGCGGGGCCCCCAGATACGCAGTATTTT.